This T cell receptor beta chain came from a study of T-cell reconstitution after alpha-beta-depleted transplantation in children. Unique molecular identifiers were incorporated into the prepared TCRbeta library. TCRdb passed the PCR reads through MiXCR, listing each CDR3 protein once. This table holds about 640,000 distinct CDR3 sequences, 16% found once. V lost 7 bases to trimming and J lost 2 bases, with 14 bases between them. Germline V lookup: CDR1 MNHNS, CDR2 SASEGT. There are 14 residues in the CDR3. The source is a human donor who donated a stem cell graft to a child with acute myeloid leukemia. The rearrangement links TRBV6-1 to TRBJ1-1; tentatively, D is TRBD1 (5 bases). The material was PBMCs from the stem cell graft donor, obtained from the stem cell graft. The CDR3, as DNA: TGTGCCAGCAACTTTGGCGGGGGAAACACTGAAGCTTTCTTT. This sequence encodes CASNFGGGNTEAFF.